This T cell receptor (beta chain) was captured by sequencing in a study of chemoradiotherapy in HPV16-positive cancers. Findings and caveats of the study: For HPV16-positive patients, expanding HPV-responsive T cells associated with longer recurrence-free survival.

The germline V gene has CDR1 SGHTA and CDR2 FQGNSA. V was clipped by 5 bases and J by 3 bases; unmatched bases: 8. The CDR3 is 15 residues long. This clone was observed once. The antigen remains undetermined. The protocol was immunoSEQ multiplex PCR, while the TCRdb copy is restricted to in-frame clones and leaves out a portion. The sample holds about 68,000 clones; roughly 86% are singletons and the top ten take 4% to 5%. Repeated repertoire sampling spanned the course of chemoradiotherapy. This receptor was obtained from a human donor with HPV-associated anogenital cancer. The sequencing used blood, collected from a patient who underwent chemoradiotherapy. The J gene is TRBJ2-7, the V gene TRBV7-2; 9 bases align to TRBD2. CDR3 DNA: TGTGCCAGCAGCCATACTAGCGGGCTTATCTACGAGCAGTACTTC. Translation: CASSHTSGLIYEQYF.